The 28 T cell receptor beta chains below come from one sample, sequenced in a study of shared clonotypes between healthy human individuals (dated by TCRdb to between 2020 and 2021). CD8 naive samples were CD45RO-negative cells positively selected for CCR7, giving a CD45RA+CCR7+ population that excluded TemRA cells. Library generation was performed with the immunoSEQ multiplex PCR assay. Held by TCRdb, this immuneACCESS table contains in-frame sequences only and omits some clones. Under half of the omission traces to an unresolved V gene where checked; the cause of the rest is unknown. The sample includes about 2 million clones, with approximately 95% observed a single time. About 1.1% of the sample is in the top ten clones. Sequencing input: naive CD8+ T cells sorted from blood. The meaning of the sample's cell subset or site label: CD45RA+CCR7+. Receptors originate from a man between 18 and 29 years old in good health.

The chain employs TRBV11-2 and TRBJ2-7; tentative D call: TRBD2 (5 bases). The germline gives CDR1 SGHAT, CDR2 FQNNGV. The CDR3 runs to 18 residues. V was shortened by 4 bases and J by 1 base, with 23 bases between the two germline ends. This CDR3 is CASSSGRSGPGMSYEQYF. CDR3 bases: TGTGCCAGCAGCTCAGGACGGAGCGGACCTGGAATGTCCTACGAGCAGTACTTC.

Regarding this clone: Other nucleotide sequences from this sample produce the same CDR3. This sequence joins TRBV7-9 and TRBJ2-1; perhaps TRBD2 as D (6 bases). V lost 1 base and J lost 5, with 6 bases in between. Per germline, CDR1 SEHNR and CDR2 FQNEAQ (reference sequence). This CDR3 is built from 13 residues. The CDR3 protein is CASSLGTNNEQFF. In DNA form, the CDR3 reads TGTGCCAGCAGCTTAGGGACTAACAATGAGCAGTTCTTC.

The DNA of the CDR3 is TGTGCCAGCAGTTACGGTCCCCTAACGAACACTGAAGCTTTCTTT. Amino acids: CASSYGPLTNTEAFF. This chain joins TRBV6-5 and TRBJ1-1; no clear D gene. V was pared by 2 bases and J by 1 base, with 11 bases between. There are 15 residues in the CDR3. Germline CDR1 MNHEY, CDR2 SVGAGI.

The chain employs TRBV2 and TRBJ2-1; D is unclear. Germline V gene lookup returns CDR1 SNHLY and CDR2 FYNNEI. Trimming cost V 3 bases and J 8 bases, with 14 bases left between them. The CDR3 is 14 amino acids. In DNA form, the CDR3 reads TGTGCCAGCAGTGACCCGACGGAATGGGATGAGCAGTTCTTC. Amino acid sequence: CASSDPTEWDEQFF.

The chain recombines TRBV19 with TRBJ2-7; the match to TRBD2 covers 11 bases. The J segment lost 2 bases and the V segment lost 8 bases, leaving 5 bases of the junction unmatched. CDR3 length: 14 amino acids. CDR1 and CDR2 from the germline V gene are LNHDA and SQIVND (reference sequence). The CDR3 protein is CASRSSGGAYEQYF. The CDR3, as DNA: TGTGCCAGTCGAAGTAGCGGGGGGGCCTACGAGCAGTACTTC.

With respect to this clone: The same CDR3 can be traced to other DNA sequences in this sample. The rearrangement uses TRBV4-3 and TRBJ2-7; weak D call: TRBD1 (6 bases). V was cut by 0 bases and J by 4 bases, with 10 bases left in between. The V gene's germline CDR1 is LGHNA and CDR2 YSLEER. The CDR3 totals 14 residues. CDR3 coding DNA: TGCGCCAGCAGCCAAGACTGGGGGCGTTACGAGCAGTACTTC. Its protein product is CASSQDWGRYEQYF.

The chain uses TRBV2 and TRBJ2-1, with 13 nucleotides matching TRBD2. Germline V CDR1 and CDR2: SNHLY, FYNNEI. J lost 7 bases, V lost 6 bases, and 3 bases had no gene match. The CDR3 contains 14 residues. In nucleotides, the CDR3 is TGTGCCAGCAGCGCGGGACTAGCGGGGAATGAGCAGTTCTTC. It codes for CASSAGLAGNEQFF. The whole variable domain, filled in from reference TRBV2 and TRBJ2-1, reads EPEVTQTPSHQVTQMGQEVILRCVPISNHLYFYWYRQILGQKVEFLVSFYNNEISEKSEIFDDQFSVERPDGSNFTLKIRSTKLEDSAMYFCASSAGLAGNEQFFGPGTRLTVL.

V gene TRBV6-6 combines with J gene TRBJ1-5; 7 nucleotides align to TRBD1. V lost 3 bases, J lost 4 bases, and 6 bases stayed unmatched. Germline CDR1 MNHNY, CDR2 SVGAGI (reference sequence). This CDR3 contains 15 residues. The CDR3 DNA follows: TGTGCCAGCAGTTATAAGACAGGGTGGAATCAGCCCCAGCATTTT. The encoded protein is CASSYKTGWNQPQHF.

V and J are TRBV10-2 and TRBJ2-1; no firm D call. Germline CDR1 is WSHSY and CDR2 is SAAADI. The CDR3 extends over 11 amino acids. V lost 2 bases to trimming and J lost 8 bases, with 4 bases between them. This CDR3 reads CASSEMDEQFF. CDR3 in DNA: TGCGCCAGCAGTGAGATGGATGAGCAGTTCTTC.

In its sample, this clone was seen once. Distinct nucleotide sequences in the sample also encode this CDR3. CDR3 in DNA: TGTGCCAGCAGCGTATTCGAGGGGTACGAGCAGTACTTC. Its protein product is CASSVFEGYEQYF. V usage is TRBV9 and J usage is TRBJ2-7; D may match TRBD1 or TRBD2 (5 bases each). This CDR3 region has 13 residues. Trimming stripped 1 base from V and 4 bases from J, with 9 bases between. CDR1 SGDLS and CDR2 YYNGEE come from the germline V gene.

The chain carries TRBV11-1 and TRBJ1-1; a weak D match, TRBD1 (6 bases). V was trimmed by 2 bases and J by 4 bases, leaving 14 bases between them. Germline loops: CDR1 SGHAT, CDR2 FQDESV (reference sequence). The CDR3 totals 15 residues. CDR3 in amino acids: CASSLPGAGGTEAFF. CDR3 in DNA: TGTGCCAGCAGCTTACCAGGGGCCGGGGGCACTGAAGCTTTCTTT.

The rearrangement joins TRBV11-1 to TRBJ2-7; 7 bases are a match to TRBD1. Germline CDR1 SGHAT, CDR2 FQDESV (reference sequence). The CDR3 consists of 13 residues. V lost 1 base to trimming and J lost 9 bases; unmatched junction nucleotides: 6. This CDR3 is CASSLDRGSGQYF. The CDR3 DNA follows: TGTGCCAGCAGCTTAGACAGGGGAAGCGGGCAGTACTTC. Drawing the rest from reference TRBV11-1 and TRBJ2-7, the complete variable domain is EAEVAQSPRYKITEKSQAVAFWCDPISGHATLYWYRQILGQGPELLVQFQDESVVDDSQLPKDRFSAERLKGVDSTLKIQPAELGDSAMYLCASSLDRGSGQYFGPGTRLTVT.

The rearrangement joins TRBV30 to TRBJ2-3; 7 bases agree with TRBD1. Germline V gene data show CDR1 as GTSNPN and CDR2 as SVGIG (reference sequence). The CDR3 contains 15 residues. Trimming took 2 bases from V and 2 from J; bases not matched to a gene: 7. CDR3 amino acids: CAWSSTGLPTDTQYF. In DNA, the CDR3 is TGTGCCTGGAGTTCGACAGGGCTCCCCACAGATACGCAGTATTTT.

V usage is TRBV7-9 and J usage is TRBJ1-2; 9 bases match TRBD1. V was pared by 1 base and J by 7 bases, with 4 bases of the junction left unmatched. The CDR3 sequence is 14 residues long. The germline CDR1 and CDR2 sequences are SEHNR and FQNEAQ (reference sequence). CDR3 coding DNA: TGTGCCAGCAGCTTAGGGGACAGGGTTGGTGGCTACACCTTC. Protein product: CASSLGDRVGGYTF.

This chain links TRBV27 with TRBJ2-7, with 7 bases that match TRBD2. Germline V gene data show CDR1 as MNHEY and CDR2 as SMNVEV (reference sequence). This CDR3 spans 12 amino acids. The V segment lost 6 bases and the J segment 7 bases; nucleotides outside the gene matches: 6. The chain's CDR3 is CASRAGGSEQYF. CDR3 nucleotide sequence: TGTGCCAGCAGGGCCGGGGGGTCTGAGCAGTACTTC.

This sequence joins TRBV4-3 and TRBJ2-1; D is possibly TRBD1 (5 bases). Trimming took off 1 base at V and 0 bases at J, with 7 bases between the two ends. This CDR3 has 15 residues. Looked up from germline, CDR1 is LGHNA and CDR2 is YSLEER. The CDR3, as DNA: TGCGCCAGCAGCCAAGTACAGGTCTCCTACAATGAGCAGTTCTTC. Amino acids: CASSQVQVSYNEQFF.

The chain links TRBV7-6 to TRBJ2-7; D unresolved. CDR1 is SGHVS and CDR2 is FNYEAQ in the germline V gene. CDR3 length: 13 residues. The germline V and J ends were trimmed by 1 base and 3 bases, with 7 bases remaining between them. The CDR3 loop reads CASSLEDGYEQYF. As DNA, the CDR3 is TGTGCCAGCAGCTTAGAGGACGGCTACGAGCAGTACTTC.

Of note for this clone: One end of the junction does not line up with germline, which may come from a read error. The rearrangement uses TRBV4-2 and TRBJ1-1; possibly TRBD1 for D (5 bases). CDR1 is LGHNA and CDR2 is YNFKEQ in the germline V gene. There are 15 residues in the CDR3. The CDR3 DNA reads TGTGCCAGCAGCCAGGCCGGGACCCTGGGGACTGAAGTTTTCTTT. Translation gives CASSQAGTLGTEVFF.

About this clone: Distinct nucleotide sequences in the sample also encode this CDR3. V gene TRBV6-5 combines with J gene TRBJ1-1, with no clear D. CDR1 is MNHEY and CDR2 is SVGAGI in the germline V gene. This CDR3 contains 13 residues. V lost 2 bases and J lost 1, with 5 bases in between. CDR3 bases: TGTGCCAGCAGTTACCTAGAGAACACTGAAGCTTTCTTT. It encodes CASSYLENTEAFF.

The genes are TRBV5-4 and TRBJ2-1; D unresolved. V lost 2 bases to trimming and J lost 10 bases, with 25 bases between them. The germline V gene encodes CDR1 SGHNT and CDR2 YYREEE (reference sequence). CDR3 length: 17 amino acids. The CDR3: CASSFDVRASIVNEQFF. The CDR3 nucleotides read TGTGCCAGCAGCTTTGATGTTCGGGCTAGTATCGTCAACGAGCAGTTCTTC.

CDR3 coding DNA: TGCGCCAGCAGTGACACATTCAGGGGTCAGCCCCAGCATTTT. This sequence encodes CASSDTFRGQPQHF. The gene calls are TRBV10-2 and TRBJ1-5; TRBD1 might be the D (6 bases). The CDR3 extends over 14 amino acids. The germline gives CDR1 WSHSY, CDR2 SAAADI. Trimming took 3 bases from V and 6 from J, leaving 12 bases between them.

The rearrangement joins TRBV6-5 to TRBJ2-2; the D gene is possibly TRBD2 (5 bases). V lost 6 bases and J 8 bases, leaving 13 bases between the germline ends. CDR1 is MNHEY and CDR2 is SVGAGI in the germline V gene. The CDR3 runs to 13 residues. CDR3 nucleotide sequence: TGTGCCAGCAGCGACACGGGGTCTGGGGAGCTGTTTTTT. As protein: CASSDTGSGELFF.

The chain couples TRBV7-6 to TRBJ2-7; the D gene is possibly TRBD2 (6 bases). The CDR3 length is 14 residues. CDR1 is SGHVS, CDR2 FNYEAQ, per germline. Trimming stripped 5 bases from V and 1 base from J, with 12 bases between. CDR3 in DNA: TGTGCCAGCAGCGAATGGAGGGATTCCTACGAGCAGTACTTC. It is translated as CASSEWRDSYEQYF.

CDR3 bases: TGTGCCAGCAGGCCCTCACTAGCGGGAGGTGACGAGCAGTACTTC. This codes for CASRPSLAGGDEQYF. The chain recombines TRBV11-2 with TRBJ2-7, with TRBD2 identical over 12 bases. The V gene's germline CDR1 is SGHAT and CDR2 FQNNGV. Losses at the gene ends were 6 bases for V and 5 bases for J; bases not matched to a gene: 8. The CDR3 contains 15 residues.

This clone showed up just once. The chain combines TRBV6-5 with TRBJ1-1, with a weak D call TRBD1 (5 bases). The V gene's germline CDR1 is MNHEY and CDR2 SVGAGI. V was shortened by 4 bases and J by 1 base, with 16 bases between the two germline ends. The CDR3 consists of 16 residues. The CDR3 nucleotides are TGTGCCAGCAGTTTCGGGACGGTTAAAGGGAACACTGAAGCTTTCTTT. This encodes CASSFGTVKGNTEAFF.

V and J are TRBV6-6 and TRBJ1-5; D might be TRBD1 (6 bases). Trimming pared 7 bases from V and 4 bases from J, leaving 20 bases between. Germline-derived CDR1 and CDR2 are MNHNY and SVGAGI (reference sequence). The length of the CDR3 is 16 residues. The CDR3 protein is CASTLQGDGLNQPQHF. The DNA for the CDR3 is TGTGCCAGCACCCTACAGGGCGACGGGCTTAATCAGCCCCAGCATTTT.

The chain has TRBV9 and TRBJ2-7; D unclear. CDR1 SGDLS and CDR2 YYNGEE come from the germline V gene. V was pared by 3 bases and J by 0 bases, with 7 bases between. This CDR3 contains 13 residues. The CDR3 spells CASSDSRSYEQYF. The CDR3 DNA sequence: TGTGCCAGCAGCGACTCTCGCTCCTACGAGCAGTACTTC.

The V call is TRBV15, the J call TRBJ1-5; 9 bases line up with TRBD1. Germline lookup yields CDR1 LNHNV and CDR2 YYDKDF (reference sequence). V shed 1 base, J shed 6 bases, and the junction held 10 bases outside the gene matches. This CDR3 region has 17 residues. In nucleotides, the CDR3 is TGTGCCACCAGCAGAGTTTCGTTCGGGACAGGGCTTCAGCCCCAGCATTTT. It translates to CATSRVSFGTGLQPQHF.